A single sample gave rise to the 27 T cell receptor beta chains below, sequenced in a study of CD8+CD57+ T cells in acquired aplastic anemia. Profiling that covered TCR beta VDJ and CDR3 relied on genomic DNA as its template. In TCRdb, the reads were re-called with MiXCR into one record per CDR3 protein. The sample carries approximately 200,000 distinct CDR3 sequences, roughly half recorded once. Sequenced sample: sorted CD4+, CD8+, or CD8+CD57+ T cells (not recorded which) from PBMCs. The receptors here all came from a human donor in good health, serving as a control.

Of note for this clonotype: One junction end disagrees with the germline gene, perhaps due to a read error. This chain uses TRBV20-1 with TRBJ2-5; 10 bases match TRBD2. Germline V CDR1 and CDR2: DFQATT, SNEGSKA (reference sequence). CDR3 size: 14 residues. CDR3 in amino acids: CSASGTSEAETQYF. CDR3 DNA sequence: TGCAGTGCTAGTGGGACTAGCGAGGCAGAGACTCAGTACTTC.

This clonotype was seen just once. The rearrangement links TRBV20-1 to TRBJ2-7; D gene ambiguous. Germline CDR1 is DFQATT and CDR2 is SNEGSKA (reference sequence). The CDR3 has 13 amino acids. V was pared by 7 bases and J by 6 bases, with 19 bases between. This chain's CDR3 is CSENRAPYIEQYV. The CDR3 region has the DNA TGCAGTGAGAACCGGGCCCCTTATATCGAGCAGTACGTC.

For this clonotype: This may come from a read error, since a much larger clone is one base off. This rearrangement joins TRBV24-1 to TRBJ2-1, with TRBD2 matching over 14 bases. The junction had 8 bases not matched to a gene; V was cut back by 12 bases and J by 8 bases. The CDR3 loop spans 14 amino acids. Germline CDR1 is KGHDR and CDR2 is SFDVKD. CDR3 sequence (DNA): TGTGCCCCCGGGACTAGCGGGAGTAGGGATGAGCAGTTCTTC. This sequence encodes CAPGTSGSRDEQFF.

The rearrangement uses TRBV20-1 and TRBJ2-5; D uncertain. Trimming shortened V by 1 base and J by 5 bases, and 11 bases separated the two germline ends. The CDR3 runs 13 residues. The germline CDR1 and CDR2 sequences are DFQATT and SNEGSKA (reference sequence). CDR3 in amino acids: CSARVETKETQYF. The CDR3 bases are TGCAGTGCTAGAGTTGAGACAAAGGAGACCCAGTACTTC.

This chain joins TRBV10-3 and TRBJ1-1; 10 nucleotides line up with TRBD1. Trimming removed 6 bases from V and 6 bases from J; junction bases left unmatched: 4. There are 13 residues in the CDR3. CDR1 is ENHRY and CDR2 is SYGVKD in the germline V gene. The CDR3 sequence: CAIRWGQGPEAFF. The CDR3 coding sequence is TGTGCCATCAGATGGGGACAGGGGCCTGAAGCTTTCTTT.

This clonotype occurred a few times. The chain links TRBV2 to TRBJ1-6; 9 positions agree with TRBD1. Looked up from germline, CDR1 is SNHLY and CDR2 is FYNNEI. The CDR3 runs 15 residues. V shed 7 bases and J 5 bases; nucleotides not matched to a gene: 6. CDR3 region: CASMRDRANNSPLHF. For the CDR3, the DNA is TGTGCCAGCATGCGGGACAGGGCAAATAATTCACCCCTCCACTTT. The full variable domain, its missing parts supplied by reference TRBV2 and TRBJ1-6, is EPEVTQTPSHQVTQMGQEVILRCVPISNHLYFYWYRQILGQKVEFLVSFYNNEISEKSEIFDDQFSVERPDGSNFTLKIRSTKLEDSAMYFCASMRDRANNSPLHFGNGTRLTVT.

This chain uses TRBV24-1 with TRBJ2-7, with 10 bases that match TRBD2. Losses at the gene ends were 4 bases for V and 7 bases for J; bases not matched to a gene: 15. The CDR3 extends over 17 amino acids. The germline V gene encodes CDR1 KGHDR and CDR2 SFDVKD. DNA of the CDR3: TGTGCCACCAGTGAAGCCGGGACTAGCGCGGTTTTGGGAGAGCAGTACTTC. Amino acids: CATSEAGTSAVLGEQYF.

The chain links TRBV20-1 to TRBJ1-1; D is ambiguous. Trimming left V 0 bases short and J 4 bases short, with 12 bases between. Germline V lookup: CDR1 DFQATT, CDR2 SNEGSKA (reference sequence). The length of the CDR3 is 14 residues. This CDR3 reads CSARDMSSVTEAFF. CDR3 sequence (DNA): TGCAGTGCTAGAGATATGAGTAGCGTCACTGAAGCTTTCTTT.

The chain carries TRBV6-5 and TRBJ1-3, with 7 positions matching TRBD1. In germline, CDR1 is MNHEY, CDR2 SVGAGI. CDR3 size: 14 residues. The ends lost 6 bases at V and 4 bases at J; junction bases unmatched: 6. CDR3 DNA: TGTGCCAGCAGCTCACAGGGGATCGGAAACACCATATATTTT. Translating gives CASSSQGIGNTIYF.

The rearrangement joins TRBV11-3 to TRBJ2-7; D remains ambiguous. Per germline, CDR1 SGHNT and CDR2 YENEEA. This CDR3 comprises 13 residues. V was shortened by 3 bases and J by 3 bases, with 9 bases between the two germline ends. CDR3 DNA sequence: TGTGCCAGCAGCTTCGGGTGCGTCTACGAGCAGTACTTC. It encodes CASSFGCVYEQYF.

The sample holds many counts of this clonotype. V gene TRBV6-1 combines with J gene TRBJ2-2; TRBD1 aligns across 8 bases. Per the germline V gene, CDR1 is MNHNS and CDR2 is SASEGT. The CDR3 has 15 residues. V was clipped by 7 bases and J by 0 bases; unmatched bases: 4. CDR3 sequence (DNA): TGTGCCAGCATCCCACAGGGGGCGAACACCGGGGAGCTGTTTTTT. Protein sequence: CASIPQGANTGELFF.

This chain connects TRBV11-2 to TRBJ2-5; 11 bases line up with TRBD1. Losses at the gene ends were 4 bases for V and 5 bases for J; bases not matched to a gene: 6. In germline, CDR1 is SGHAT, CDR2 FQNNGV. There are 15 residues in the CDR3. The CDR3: CASSWTGGLRETQYF. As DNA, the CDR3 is TGTGCCAGCAGCTGGACAGGGGGCTTACGGGAGACCCAGTACTTC.

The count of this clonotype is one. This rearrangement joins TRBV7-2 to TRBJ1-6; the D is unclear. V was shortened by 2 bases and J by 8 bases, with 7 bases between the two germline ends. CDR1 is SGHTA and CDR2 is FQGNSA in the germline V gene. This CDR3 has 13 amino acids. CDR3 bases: TGTGCCAGCAGCTTAACAGTAGATTCACCCCTCCACTTT. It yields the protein CASSLTVDSPLHF.

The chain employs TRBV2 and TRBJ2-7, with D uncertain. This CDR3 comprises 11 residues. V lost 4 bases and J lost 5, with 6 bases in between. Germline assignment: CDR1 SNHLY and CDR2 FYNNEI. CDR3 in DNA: TGTGCCAGCAGTGTCTACCACGAGCAGTACTTC. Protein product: CASSVYHEQYF.

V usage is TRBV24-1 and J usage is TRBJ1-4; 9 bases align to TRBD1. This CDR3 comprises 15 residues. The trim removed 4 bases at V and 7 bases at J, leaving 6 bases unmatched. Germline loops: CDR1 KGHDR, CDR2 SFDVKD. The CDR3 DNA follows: TGTGCCACCAGTGACCCCGGGACAGGGCGTGAAAAACTGTTTTTT. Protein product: CATSDPGTGREKLFF.

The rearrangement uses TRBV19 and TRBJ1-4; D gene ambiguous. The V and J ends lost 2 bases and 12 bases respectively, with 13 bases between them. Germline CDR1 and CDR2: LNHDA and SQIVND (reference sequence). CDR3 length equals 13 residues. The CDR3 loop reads CASSIRSDEQLFF. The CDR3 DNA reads TGTGCCAGTAGTATACGGTCAGACGAACAACTGTTTTTT.

The CDR3 nucleotides are TGTGCCAGTAGTGAAACCAGGGGGGACACTGAAGCTTTCTTT. The encoded protein is CASSETRGDTEAFF. The V gene is TRBV19, the J gene TRBJ1-1; 7 positions match TRBD1. The germline gives CDR1 LNHDA, CDR2 SQIVND (reference sequence). J was trimmed by 3 bases and V by 5 bases; bases with no gene match: 6. CDR3 length: 14 residues. The entire variable domain, with the rest obtained from reference TRBV19 and TRBJ1-1, is as follows: DGGITQSPKYLFRKEGQNVTLSCEQNLNHDAMYWYRQDPGQGLRLIYYSQIVNDFQKGDIAEGYSVSREKKESFPLTVTSAQKNPTAFYLCASSETRGDTEAFFGQGTRLTVV.

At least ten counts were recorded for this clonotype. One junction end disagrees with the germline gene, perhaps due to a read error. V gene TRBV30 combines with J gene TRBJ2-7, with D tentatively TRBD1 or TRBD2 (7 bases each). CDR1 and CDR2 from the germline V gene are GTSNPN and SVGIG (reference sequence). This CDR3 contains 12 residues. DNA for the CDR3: TGTGCCTGGAGTCACCTCGACAGGGAGGGTAACTTC. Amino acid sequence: CAWSHLDREGNF.

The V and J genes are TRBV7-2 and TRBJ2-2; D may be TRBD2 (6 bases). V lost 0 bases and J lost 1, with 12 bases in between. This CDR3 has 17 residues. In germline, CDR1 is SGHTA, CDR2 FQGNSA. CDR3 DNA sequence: TGTGCCAGCAGCTTAGCGGCGGGGACGGTGAACACCGGGGAGCTGTTTTTT. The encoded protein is CASSLAAGTVNTGELFF.

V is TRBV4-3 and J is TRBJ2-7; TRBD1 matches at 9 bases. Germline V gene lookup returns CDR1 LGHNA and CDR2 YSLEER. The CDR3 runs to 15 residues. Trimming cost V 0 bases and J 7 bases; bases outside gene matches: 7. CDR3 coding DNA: TGCGCCAGCAGCCAAGATGACAGGGGGGGGCCGGAGCAGTACTTC. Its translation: CASSQDDRGGPEQYF.

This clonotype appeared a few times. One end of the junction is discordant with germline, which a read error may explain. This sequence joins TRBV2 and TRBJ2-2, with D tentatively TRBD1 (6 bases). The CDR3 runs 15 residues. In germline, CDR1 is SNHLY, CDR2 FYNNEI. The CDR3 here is CAISVRGTSAGELFF. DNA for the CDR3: TGTGCCATCAGTGTAAGGGGGACCAGCGCCGGGGAGCTGTTTTTT.

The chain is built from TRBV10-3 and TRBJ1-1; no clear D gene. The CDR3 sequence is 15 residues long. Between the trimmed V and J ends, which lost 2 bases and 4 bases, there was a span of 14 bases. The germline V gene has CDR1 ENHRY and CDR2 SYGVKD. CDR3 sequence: CAISEGLGGRTEAFF. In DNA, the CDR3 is TGTGCCATCAGTGAGGGGCTTGGTGGACGCACTGAAGCTTTCTTT.

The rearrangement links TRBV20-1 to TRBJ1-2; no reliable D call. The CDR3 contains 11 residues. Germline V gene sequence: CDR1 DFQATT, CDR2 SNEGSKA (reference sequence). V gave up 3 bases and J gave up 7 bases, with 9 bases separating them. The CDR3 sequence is CSARRPGGYTF. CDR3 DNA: TGCAGTGCTAGGCGGCCGGGTGGCTACACCTTC.

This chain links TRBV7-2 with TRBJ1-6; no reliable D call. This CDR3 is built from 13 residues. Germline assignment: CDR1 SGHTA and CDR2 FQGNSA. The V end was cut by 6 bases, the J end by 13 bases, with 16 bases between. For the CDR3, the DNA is TGTGCCAGCAGACCCCGCGGGGAAGGGCCCCTCCACTTT. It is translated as CASRPRGEGPLHF.

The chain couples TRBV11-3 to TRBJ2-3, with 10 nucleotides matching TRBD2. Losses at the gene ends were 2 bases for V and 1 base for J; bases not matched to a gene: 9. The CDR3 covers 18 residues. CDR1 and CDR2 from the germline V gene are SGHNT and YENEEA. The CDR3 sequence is CASSLRTASGGRTDTQYF. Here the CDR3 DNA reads TGTGCCAGCAGCTTAAGAACGGCTAGCGGGGGACGCACAGATACGCAGTATTTT.

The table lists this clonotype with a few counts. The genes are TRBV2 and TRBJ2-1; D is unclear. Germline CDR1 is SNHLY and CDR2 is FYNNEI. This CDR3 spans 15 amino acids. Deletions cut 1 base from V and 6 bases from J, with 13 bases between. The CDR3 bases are TGTGCCAGCAGTGAAGGGGCGTTCCACTCCAATGAGCAGTTCTTC. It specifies CASSEGAFHSNEQFF.

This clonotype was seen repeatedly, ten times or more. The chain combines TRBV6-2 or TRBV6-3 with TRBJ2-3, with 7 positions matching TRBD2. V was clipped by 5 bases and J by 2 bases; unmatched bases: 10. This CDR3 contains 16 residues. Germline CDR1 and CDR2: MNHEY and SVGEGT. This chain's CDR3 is CASSPYRRDYTDTQYF. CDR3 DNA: TGTGCCAGCAGTCCCTACCGAAGGGACTACACAGATACGCAGTATTTT.